The T cell receptor beta chain described here comes from a study of OX40 agonist ivuxolimab in advanced cancers. TCRdb keeps only in-frame clones here, not all; method: immunoSEQ multiplex PCR. The sample consists of around 33,000 clones, approximately 91% of them appearing once. Per germline, CDR1 MDHEN and CDR2 SYDVKM. The CDR3 spans 14 residues. Trimming stripped 6 bases from V and 2 bases from J, with 14 bases between. The gene calls are TRBV28 and TRBJ2-7; TRBD1 is a possible D gene (7 bases). The receptor was derived from an adult with an advanced solid tumor such as melanoma, head and neck, liver or kidney cancer. This sample comprised CD4+ or CD8+ T cells sorted from blood, obtained in a trial of the OX40 agonist ivuxolimab. The CDR3 nucleotides read TGTGCCAGCAGCCCCCAGGGGGGCCCCTACGAGCAGTACTTC. Translated, it gives CASSPQGGPYEQYF.